The rows below give T cell receptor beta chains drawn from one sample of a study of blood T cell repertoires in COVID-19. Method: immunoSEQ multiplex PCR; TCRdb's copy keeps in-frame clones and lacks some. The sample shows roughly 190,000 clones, approximately 85% of them seen only once. Sequences were obtained from peripheral blood. These TCRs come from an older woman with active or convalescent COVID-19. CDR3s include the opening cysteine and the closing phenylalanine or tryptophan. Each record gives: V gene, D gene, clone size, J gene, CDR3 DNA, CDR3 protein. The D gene is left open where the match is weak. Some rows have no size entry. The others give once, few or many, or a class for an expanded clone.

TRBV5-1	TRBD1	once	TRBJ2-2	TGCGCCAGCAGCTTGGGGCTGGACAGGGGTAACACCGGGGAGCTGTTTTTT	CASSLGLDRGNTGELFF
TRBV2	NA	NA	TRBJ2-3	TGTGCCAGCAGTGACTCAACTAGCCCGAGCGCAGATACGCAGTATTTT	CASSDSTSPSADTQYF
TRBV4-1	NA	once	TRBJ1-1	TGCGCCAGCAGCCAACCTCCAGACCAGGGGAACACTGAAGCTTTCTTT	CASSQPPDQGNTEAFF
TRBV7-3	TRBD2	NA	TRBJ2-3	TGTGCCAGCAGCCGCGGGGCTAGCGGGAGAGTAGAGCAGTATTTT	CASSRGASGRVEQYF
TRBV7-8	NA	few	TRBJ2-1	TGTGCCAGCAGCTCCCATCGCGGGGCAGCTAGCCTCTCCTACAATGAGCAGTTCTTC	CASSSHRGAASLSYNEQFF
TRBV28	NA	NA	TRBJ2-1	TGTGCCAGCAGTTTATGCCCGGCACTAGCATTTCCCTTGTGCAATGAGCAGTTCTTC	CASSLCPALAFPLCNEQFF
TRBV5-1	TRBD2	NA	TRBJ2-1	TGCGCCAGCAGCTTGGTGGCGGGAGGGCCAGGAAATGAGCAGTTCTTC	CASSLVAGGPGNEQFF
TRBV15	NA	few	TRBJ2-1	TGTGCCACCAGCAGAGGGGGTGGCCCGGGAATGAGCAATGAGCAGTTCTTC	CATSRGGGPGMSNEQFF
TRBV19	NA	NA	TRBJ1-5	TGTGCCAGTAGTTCAACTTCGCATCAGCCCCAGCATTTT	CASSSTSHQPQHF
TRBV7-8	NA	NA	TRBJ2-3	TGTGCCAGCAGCTTTTACGGACAGCGCACAGATACGCAGTATTTT	CASSFYGQRTDTQYF
TRBV7-2	NA	NA	TRBJ1-4	TGTGCCAGCAGCTTCACCGTCCAGGGCGCAACTAATGAAAAACTGTTTTTT	CASSFTVQGATNEKLFF
TRBV3-1/TRBV3-2	NA	NA	TRBJ2-7	TGTGCCAGCAGACAACAGGGTGCCGAGCAGTACTTC	CASRQQGAEQYF
TRBV5-4	TRBD2	NA	TRBJ2-7	TGTGCCAGCAGCTCACCAGCGGGAGGGGAATACGAGCAGTACTTC	CASSSPAGGEYEQYF
TRBV28	NA	NA	TRBJ1-2	TGTGCCAGCACCGTACCCCCCCCGACAGGAAATTTATATGGCTACACCTTC	CASTVPPPTGNLYGYTF
TRBV4-1	TRBD2	NA	TRBJ2-7	TGCGCCAGCAGCCAAGAAGGGACTTCAGGCGGGAGCTTACTCTACGAGCAGTACTTC	CASSQEGTSGGSLLYEQYF
TRBV5-1	TRBD1	NA	TRBJ1-1	TGCGCCAGCAGCTTGGGCCAGGGGGCGGCTGAAGCTTTCTTT	CASSLGQGAAEAFF
TRBV2	TRBD2	NA	TRBJ2-7	TGTGCCAGCAGGACAAACCCGGGACTAGCGGGAGGCCCGGTTGGCTACGAGCAGTACTTC	CASRTNPGLAGGPVGYEQYF
TRBV18	TRBD2	NA	TRBJ2-1	TGTGCCAGCTCACCAAAAATAGGACTAGCAGACAATGAGCAGTTCTTC	CASSPKIGLADNEQFF
TRBV3-1/TRBV3-2	NA	NA	TRBJ2-3	TGTGCCAGCAGCCAGGGGGCGTTTTGGGCACCAGATACGCAGTATTTT	CASSQGAFWAPDTQYF
TRBV11-2	TRBD2	NA	TRBJ2-1	TGTGCCAGCAGCTTAGGTTCGGCTAGCGGGAGGAATGAGCAGTTCTTC	CASSLGSASGRNEQFF
TRBV18	TRBD1	NA	TRBJ1-4	TGTGCCAGCTCCCAAGACGGGACAGGGTTTGAAAAACTGTTTTTT	CASSQDGTGFEKLFF
TRBV5-3	NA	NA	TRBJ2-3	TGTGCCAGAAGCTTGGCAGGAAGCACAGATACGCAGTATTTT	CARSLAGSTDTQYF
TRBV16	NA	few	TRBJ1-1	TGTGCCAGCAGCCAATCGATATGGGGAGATGCTTTCTTT	CASSQSIWGDAFF
TRBV7-8	NA	NA	TRBJ2-4	TGTGCCAGCAGCTTAGTTGAGACAGCAAACATTCAGTACTTC	CASSLVETANIQYF
TRBV6-1	NA	NA	TRBJ2-3	TGTGCCAGCAGTGATAATGGCGGGCACACAGATACGCAGTATTTT	CASSDNGGHTDTQYF
TRBV28	NA	NA	TRBJ1-3	TGTGCCAGCAGCCTGACAGCCTCTGGAAACACCATATATTTT	CASSLTASGNTIYF
TRBV28	NA	NA	TRBJ1-5	TGTGCCAGCAGTCCGTCGGGGCCCCAGCATTTT	CASSPSGPQHF
TRBV29-1	TRBD1	NA	TRBJ2-5	TGCAGCGTTGAAACAGGGGGAGGAGAGACCCAGTACTTC	CSVETGGGETQYF
TRBV27	NA	NA	TRBJ2-1	TGTGCCAGCAGTTTACTCGGCACGGGATACAATGAGCAGTTCTTC	CASSLLGTGYNEQFF
TRBV28	TRBD1	NA	TRBJ2-1	TGTGCCAGCAGTTGGGACAGGCGGCGATATAGCAATGAGCAGTTCTTC	CASSWDRRRYSNEQFF
TRBV21-1	NA	NA	TRBJ1-1	TGTGCCAGCAGCCCCGACAGGGGGACTGAAGCTTTCTTT	CASSPDRGTEAFF
TRBV6-5	TRBD1	NA	TRBJ2-5	TGTGCCAGCAGTTACTCCGGGACAGGGATAGAGACCCAGTACTTC	CASSYSGTGIETQYF
TRBV5-1	TRBD2	NA	TRBJ2-3	TGCGCCAGCAGCTTCGGAGCGGGAATGGGCACAGATACGCAGTATTTT	CASSFGAGMGTDTQYF
TRBV28	TRBD1	NA	TRBJ1-2	TGTGCCAGCAGCTACAGGGGCTATGGCTACACCTTC	CASSYRGYGYTF
TRBV19	TRBD2	few	TRBJ2-3	TGTGCCACTGGTTGGTCTAGCGGGAACCCCGGAGATACGCAGTATTTT	CATGWSSGNPGDTQYF
TRBV7-2	TRBD2	NA	TRBJ2-1	TGTGCCAGCAGCCCAGTAGCGGGGGTGGGTGAGCAGTTCTTC	CASSPVAGVGEQFF
TRBV6-5	NA	few	TRBJ2-1	TGTGCCAGCAGCGTATCCGGGAGCCCCTACAATGAGCAGTTCTTC	CASSVSGSPYNEQFF
TRBV5-1	NA	few	TRBJ1-6	TGCGCCAGCAGCTTCGCGGGGCAAACCTATAATTCACCCCTCCACTTT	CASSFAGQTYNSPLHF
TRBV3-1/TRBV3-2	NA	NA	TRBJ2-1	TGTGCCAGCAGCCACCCGGCCCCCAGGAGGGATGAGCAGTTCTTC	CASSHPAPRRDEQFF
TRBV19	TRBD1	NA	TRBJ2-5	TGTGCCAGTAGTATTAAGAGACAGGGGTCTGGTAGTCGGGAGACCCAGTACTTC	CASSIKRQGSGSRETQYF
TRBV2	TRBD1	NA	TRBJ2-1	TGTGCCAGCAGCCCCGGGACAGGGGGCCACCGGACGTTCTTC	CASSPGTGGHRTFF
TRBV5-1	TRBD1	NA	TRBJ2-2	TGCGCCAGCAGCTTGAGGACAGGAGAAACCGGGGAGCTGTTTTTT	CASSLRTGETGELFF
TRBV13	NA	few	TRBJ1-3	TGTGCCAGCAGCTTCCGGGGAAACACCATATATTTT	CASSFRGNTIYF
TRBV19	NA	once	TRBJ1-1	TGTGCCAGTAGTACCCCGGGTCCTCAGGGCACTGAAGCTTTCTTT	CASSTPGPQGTEAFF
TRBV7-9	TRBD1	NA	TRBJ1-3	TGTGCCAGCAGACCGACAGGGGGAGGAAACACCATATATTTT	CASRPTGGGNTIYF
TRBV28	TRBD2	NA	TRBJ2-1	TGTGCCAGCAGTGTAACGGGACTAGCGGACAATGAGCAGTTCTTC	CASSVTGLADNEQFF
TRBV6-1	TRBD1	NA	TRBJ1-2	TGTGCCAGCAGCGAGACAGGGTCTAGTGGCTACACCTTC	CASSETGSSGYTF
TRBV19	NA	NA	TRBJ1-4	TGTGCCAGTAGTAGCGTATATAATGAAAAACTGTTTTTT	CASSSVYNEKLFF